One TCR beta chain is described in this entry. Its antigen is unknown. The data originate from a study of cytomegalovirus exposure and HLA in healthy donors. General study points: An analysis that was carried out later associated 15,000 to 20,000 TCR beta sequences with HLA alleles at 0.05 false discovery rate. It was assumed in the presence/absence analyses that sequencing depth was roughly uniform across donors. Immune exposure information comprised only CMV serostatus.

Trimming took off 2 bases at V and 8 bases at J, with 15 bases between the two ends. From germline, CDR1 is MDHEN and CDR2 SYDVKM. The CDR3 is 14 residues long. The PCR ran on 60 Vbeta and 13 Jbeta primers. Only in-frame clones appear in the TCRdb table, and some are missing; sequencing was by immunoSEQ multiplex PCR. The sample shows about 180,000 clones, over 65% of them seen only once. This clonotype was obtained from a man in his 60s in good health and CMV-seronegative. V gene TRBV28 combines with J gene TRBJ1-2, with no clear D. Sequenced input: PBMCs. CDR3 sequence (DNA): TGTGCCAGCAGTTTAGCGTCGGGGTCGGAAGGCTACACCTTC. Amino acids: CASSLASGSEGYTF.